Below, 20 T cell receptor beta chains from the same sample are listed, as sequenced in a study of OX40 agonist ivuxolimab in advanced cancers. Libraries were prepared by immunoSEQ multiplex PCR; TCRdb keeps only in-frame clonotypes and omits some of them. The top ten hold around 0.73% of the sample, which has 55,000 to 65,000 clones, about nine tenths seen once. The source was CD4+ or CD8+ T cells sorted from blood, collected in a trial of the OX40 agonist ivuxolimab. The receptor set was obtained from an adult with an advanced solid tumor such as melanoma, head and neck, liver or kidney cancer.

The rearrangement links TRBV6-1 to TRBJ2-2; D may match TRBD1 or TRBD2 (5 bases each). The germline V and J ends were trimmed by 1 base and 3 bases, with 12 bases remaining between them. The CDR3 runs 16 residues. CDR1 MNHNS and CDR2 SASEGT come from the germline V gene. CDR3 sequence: CASSEVSGRDTGELFF. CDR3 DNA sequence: TGTGCCAGCAGTGAAGTTTCGGGGCGGGACACCGGGGAGCTGTTTTTT.

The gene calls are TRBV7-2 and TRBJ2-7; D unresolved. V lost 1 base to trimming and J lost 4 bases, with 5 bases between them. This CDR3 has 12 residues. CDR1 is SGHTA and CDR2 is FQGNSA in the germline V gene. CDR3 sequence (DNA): TGTGCCAGCAGCTTAGTATTGTACGAGCAGTACTTC. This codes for CASSLVLYEQYF.

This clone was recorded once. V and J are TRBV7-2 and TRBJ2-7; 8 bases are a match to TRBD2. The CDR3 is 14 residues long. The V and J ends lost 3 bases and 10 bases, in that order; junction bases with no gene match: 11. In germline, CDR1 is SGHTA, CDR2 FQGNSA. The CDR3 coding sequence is TGTGCCAGCAGCTTCGGGGTTCTAGCGGGTTATCAGTACTTC. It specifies CASSFGVLAGYQYF.

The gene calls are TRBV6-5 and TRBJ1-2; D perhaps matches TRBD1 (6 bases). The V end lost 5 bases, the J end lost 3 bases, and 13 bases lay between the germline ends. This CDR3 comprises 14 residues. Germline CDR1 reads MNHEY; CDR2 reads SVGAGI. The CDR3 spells CASSPRGGYYGYTF. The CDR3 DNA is TGTGCCAGCAGTCCCCGAGGGGGGTACTATGGCTACACCTTC.

The CDR3 protein is CASSLRQGPNQPQHF. CDR3 nucleotide sequence: TGTGCCAGCAGTTTACGACAGGGGCCCAATCAGCCCCAGCATTTT. J is TRBJ1-5 and V is TRBV28, with 8 positions matching TRBD1. The J segment lost 3 bases and the V segment lost 2 bases, leaving 3 bases of the junction unmatched. CDR3 length equals 15 residues. Germline V gene sequence: CDR1 MDHEN, CDR2 SYDVKM.

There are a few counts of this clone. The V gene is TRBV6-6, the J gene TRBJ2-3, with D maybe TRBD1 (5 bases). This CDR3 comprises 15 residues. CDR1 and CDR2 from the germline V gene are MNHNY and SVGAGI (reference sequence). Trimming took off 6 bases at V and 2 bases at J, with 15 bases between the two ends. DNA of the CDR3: TGTGCCAGCAGGACCAGGGTCCCCGACACAGATACGCAGTATTTT. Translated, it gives CASRTRVPDTDTQYF.

The CDR3: CASSIQGQAGNTIYF. CDR3 sequence (DNA): TGTGCCAGTAGTATACAAGGGCAGGCCGGAAACACCATATATTTT. This sequence joins TRBV19 and TRBJ1-3; D is uncertain. Germline loops: CDR1 LNHDA, CDR2 SQIVND (reference sequence). The V end lost 2 bases, the J end lost 4 bases, and 12 bases lay between the germline ends. CDR3 size: 15 residues.

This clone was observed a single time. The CDR3 DNA reads TGTGCCATGCCACGACAGGGTTTCCACGAGCAGTACTTC. Translating it yields CAMPRQGFHEQYF. The genes are TRBV6-4 and TRBJ2-7; 7 nucleotides match TRBD1. CDR3 length equals 13 residues. The junction had 11 bases not matched to a gene; V was cut back by 10 bases and J by 5 bases. Germline V gives CDR1 MRHNA, CDR2 SNTAGT.

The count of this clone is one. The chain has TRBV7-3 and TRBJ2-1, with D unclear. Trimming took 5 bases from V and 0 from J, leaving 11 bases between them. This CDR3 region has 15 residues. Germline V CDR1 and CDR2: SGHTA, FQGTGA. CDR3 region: CASSPSNPSYNEQFF. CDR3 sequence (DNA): TGTGCCAGCAGCCCATCTAATCCCTCCTACAATGAGCAGTTCTTC.

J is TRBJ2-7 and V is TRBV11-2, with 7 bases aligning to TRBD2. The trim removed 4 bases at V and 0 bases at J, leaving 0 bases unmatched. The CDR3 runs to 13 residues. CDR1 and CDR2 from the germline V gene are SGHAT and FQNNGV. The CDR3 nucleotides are TGTGCCAGCAGCTGGACTAGCTCCTACGAGCAGTACTTC. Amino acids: CASSWTSSYEQYF.

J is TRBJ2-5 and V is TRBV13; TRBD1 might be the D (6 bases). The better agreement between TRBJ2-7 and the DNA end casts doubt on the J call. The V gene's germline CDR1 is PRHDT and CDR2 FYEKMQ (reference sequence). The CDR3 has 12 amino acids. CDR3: CASSSTGYEQYF. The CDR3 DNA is TGTGCCAGCAGTTCCACAGGGTACGAGCAGTACTTC.

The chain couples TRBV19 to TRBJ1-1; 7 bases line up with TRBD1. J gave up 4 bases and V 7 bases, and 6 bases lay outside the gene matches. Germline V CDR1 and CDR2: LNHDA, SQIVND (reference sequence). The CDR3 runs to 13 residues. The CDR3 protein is CASTGQLGTEAFF. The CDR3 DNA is TGTGCCAGTACGGGACAGTTGGGCACTGAAGCTTTCTTT. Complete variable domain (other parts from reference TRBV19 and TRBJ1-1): DGGITQSPKYLFRKEGQNVTLSCEQNLNHDAMYWYRQDPGQGLRLIYYSQIVNDFQKGDIAEGYSVSREKKESFPLTVTSAQKNPTAFYLCASTGQLGTEAFFGQGTRLTVV.

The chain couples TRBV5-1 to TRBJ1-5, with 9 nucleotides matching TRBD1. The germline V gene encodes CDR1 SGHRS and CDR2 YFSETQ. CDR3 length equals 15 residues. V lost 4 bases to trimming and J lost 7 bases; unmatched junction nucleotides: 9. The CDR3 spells CASSPQGAVGQPQHF. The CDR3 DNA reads TGCGCCAGCAGCCCACAGGGGGCAGTTGGGCAGCCCCAGCATTTT.

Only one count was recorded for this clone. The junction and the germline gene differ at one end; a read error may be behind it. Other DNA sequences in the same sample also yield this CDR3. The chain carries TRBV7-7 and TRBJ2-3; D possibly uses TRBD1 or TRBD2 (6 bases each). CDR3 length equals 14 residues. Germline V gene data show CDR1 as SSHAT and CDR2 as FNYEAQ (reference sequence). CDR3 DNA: TGTGCTAGCAGCCCCGGGGGCCGCACAGATACGCAGTATTTT. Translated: CASSPGGRTDTQYF.

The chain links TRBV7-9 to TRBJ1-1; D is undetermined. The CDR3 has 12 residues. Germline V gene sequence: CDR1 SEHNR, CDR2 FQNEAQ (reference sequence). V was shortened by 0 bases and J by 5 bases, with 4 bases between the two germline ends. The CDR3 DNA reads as TGTGCCAGCAGCTTAGCGTCTACTGAAGCTTTCTTT. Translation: CASSLASTEAFF.

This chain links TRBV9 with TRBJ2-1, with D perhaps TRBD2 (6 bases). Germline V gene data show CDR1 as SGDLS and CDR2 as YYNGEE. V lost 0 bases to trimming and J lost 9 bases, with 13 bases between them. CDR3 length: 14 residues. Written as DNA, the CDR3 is TGTGCCAGCAGCGTAGTTACCCTGGGGGGTGAGCAGTTCTTC. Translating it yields CASSVVTLGGEQFF.

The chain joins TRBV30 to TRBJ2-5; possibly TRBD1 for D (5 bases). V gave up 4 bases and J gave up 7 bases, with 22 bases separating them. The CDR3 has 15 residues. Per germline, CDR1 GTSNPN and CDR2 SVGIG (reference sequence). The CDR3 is CAWNPPTGFRGTQYF. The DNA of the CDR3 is TGTGCCTGGAACCCCCCTACAGGATTTAGAGGGACCCAGTACTTC.

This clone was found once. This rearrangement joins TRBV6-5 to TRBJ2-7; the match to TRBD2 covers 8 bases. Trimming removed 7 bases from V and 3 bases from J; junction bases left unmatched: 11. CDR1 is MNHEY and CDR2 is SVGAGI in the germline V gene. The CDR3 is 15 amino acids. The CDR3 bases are TGTGCCAGCACCCCCCGAGCGGGAGTCTACTACGAGCAGTACTTC. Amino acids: CASTPRAGVYYEQYF.

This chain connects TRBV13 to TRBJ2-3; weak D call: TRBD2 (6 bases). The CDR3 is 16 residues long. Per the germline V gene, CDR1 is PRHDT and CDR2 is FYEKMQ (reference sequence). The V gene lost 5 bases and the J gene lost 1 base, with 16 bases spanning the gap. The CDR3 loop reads CASSPPGSERTDTQYF. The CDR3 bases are TGTGCCAGCAGCCCCCCCGGGAGTGAACGCACAGATACGCAGTATTTT.

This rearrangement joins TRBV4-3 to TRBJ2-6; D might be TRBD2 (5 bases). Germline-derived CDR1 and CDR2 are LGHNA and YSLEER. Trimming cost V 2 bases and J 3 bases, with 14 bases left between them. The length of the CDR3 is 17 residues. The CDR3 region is CASSQQPGYYGANVLTF. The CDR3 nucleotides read TGCGCCAGCAGCCAACAACCGGGGTATTATGGGGCCAACGTCCTGACTTTC.